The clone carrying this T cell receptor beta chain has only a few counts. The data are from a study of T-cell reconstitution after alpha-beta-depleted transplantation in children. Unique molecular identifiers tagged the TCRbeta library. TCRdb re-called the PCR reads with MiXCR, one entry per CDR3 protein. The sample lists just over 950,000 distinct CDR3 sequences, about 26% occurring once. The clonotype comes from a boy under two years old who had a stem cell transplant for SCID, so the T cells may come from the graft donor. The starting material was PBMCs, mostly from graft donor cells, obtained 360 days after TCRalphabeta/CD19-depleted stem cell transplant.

DNA of the CDR3: TGTGCCAGCAGCCCAAGTAGCCTACACGGCTCCTACGAGCAGTACTTC. Residues: CASSPSSLHGSYEQYF. The chain links TRBV7-3 to TRBJ2-7; D is ambiguous. This CDR3 is built from 16 residues. The germline CDR1 and CDR2 sequences are SGHTA and FQGTGA. Between the trimmed V and J ends, which lost 5 bases and 0 bases, there was a span of 17 bases.